The clone carrying this TCR beta chain appeared a few times. Its target is not known. The data are from a study of cytotoxic CD8 clonotypes in ibrutinib-treated CLL. General study findings and limits: Clonality climbed at ibrutinib response, then dropped toward baseline at progression. Public clonotypes occurred uncommonly; on treatment, they contracted or remained stable.

The CDR3 length is 15 residues. The V gene end was trimmed by 4 bases and the J gene end by 8 bases; junction bases not matched to a gene: 7. Libraries were prepared by immunoSEQ multiplex PCR; TCRdb keeps only in-frame clonotypes and omits some of them. Seen here are approximately 35,000 clones, roughly two thirds observed once, and the top ten hold around 17%. The sequencing here drew on PBMCs, taken at disease progression, from a patient treated with ibrutinib. The chain carries TRBV23-1 and TRBJ1-6, with TRBD1 matching 8 bases. TRBV23-1 is noted as an ORF with a role that remains uncertain. The TCR originated in a human donor with chronic lymphocytic leukemia. CDR3 in amino acids: CASSPLDREDSPLHF. In DNA form, the CDR3 reads TGCGCCAGCAGTCCTCTGGACAGGGAGGATTCACCCCTCCACTTT.